The next 29 T cell receptor beta chains were all read from a single sample in a study of control samples from healthy donors and cancer patients. Only in-frame clones appear in the TCRdb table, and some are missing; sequencing was by immunoSEQ multiplex PCR. This table has 170,000 or so clones, 90% appearing once. The sample comprised blood. The receptors shown here come from a woman aged 45-60 years in good health.

This clone was seen more than once but under ten times. The chain employs TRBV5-6 and TRBJ2-3; TRBD1 matches at 10 bases. CDR1 SGHDT and CDR2 YYEEEE come from the germline V gene. Trimming cost V 4 bases and J 5 bases; bases outside gene matches: 7. The length of the CDR3 is 15 residues. Here the CDR3 DNA reads TGTGCCAGCAGCACACCGGGACAGGGGAAAGATACGCAGTATTTT. It specifies CASSTPGQGKDTQYF.

This rearrangement joins TRBV7-9 to TRBJ2-3; D might be TRBD2 (6 bases). V was clipped by 4 bases and J by 0 bases, with 8 bases between them. This CDR3 region has 14 residues. Germline V CDR1 and CDR2: SEHNR, FQNEAQ (reference sequence). The CDR3 DNA follows: TGTGCCAGCAGCTGGGGGGTCAGCACAGATACGCAGTATTTT. This gives the protein CASSWGVSTDTQYF.

The chain uses TRBV27 and TRBJ1-2; 8 nucleotides line up with TRBD1. Per the germline V gene, CDR1 is MNHEY and CDR2 is SMNVEV (reference sequence). The V gene end was trimmed by 4 bases and the J gene end by 6 bases; junction bases not matched to a gene: 4. This CDR3 region has 13 residues. The chain's CDR3 is CASSSGTGDGYTF. Written as DNA, the CDR3 is TGTGCCAGCAGTTCCGGGACAGGAGATGGCTACACCTTC.

The V and J genes are TRBV7-9 and TRBJ1-1; no reliable D call. In germline, CDR1 is SEHNR, CDR2 FQNEAQ (reference sequence). The CDR3 has 12 residues. The V and J ends lost 1 base and 8 bases respectively, with 8 bases between them. The CDR3 sequence: CASSLVLREAFF. The CDR3 region has the DNA TGTGCCAGCAGCTTAGTGTTGAGGGAAGCTTTCTTT.

This chain connects TRBV6-5 to TRBJ1-1; D unclear. V lost 4 bases and J lost 4, with 10 bases in between. Germline CDR1 MNHEY, CDR2 SVGAGI. The CDR3 covers 13 residues. CDR3 DNA sequence: TGTGCCAGCAGTTTTGGGGTGGCCACTGAAGCTTTCTTT. Translated, it gives CASSFGVATEAFF.

The chain couples TRBV19 to TRBJ2-7; the match to TRBD1 covers 10 bases. The CDR3 runs 15 residues. Unmatched junction bases numbered 5, after V lost 3 bases and J lost 3 bases. In germline, CDR1 is LNHDA, CDR2 SQIVND (reference sequence). CDR3 sequence (DNA): TGTGCCAGTAGTATGGGGACAGGGGTACGCTACGAGCAGTACTTC. It codes for CASSMGTGVRYEQYF.

This clone was seen once. V is TRBV30 and J is TRBJ1-2; D possibly corresponds to TRBD1 (5 bases). Germline assignment: CDR1 GTSNPN and CDR2 SVGIG (reference sequence). Trimming left V 5 bases short and J 8 bases short, with 12 bases between. CDR3 length equals 11 residues. The DNA of the CDR3 is TGTGCCTGGGACCGGTGGGGGGGCTACACCTTC. It is translated as CAWDRWGGYTF.

The chain has TRBV7-8 and TRBJ2-1; TRBD2 aligns across 9 bases. CDR3 length: 17 residues. V dropped 5 bases and J dropped 2; count of bases not matched to a gene: 10. The germline V gene has CDR1 SGHVS and CDR2 FQNEAQ. CDR3 loop: CASSSLREGLAYNEQFF. The CDR3 nucleotides are TGTGCCAGCAGCAGCTTGCGGGAGGGCCTCGCCTACAATGAGCAGTTCTTC.

V gene TRBV28 combines with J gene TRBJ2-1; TRBD2 matches 9 bases. The CDR3 totals 14 residues. Germline V CDR1 and CDR2: MDHEN, SYDVKM. The trim removed 6 bases at V and 10 bases at J, leaving 10 bases unmatched. CDR3 coding DNA: TGTGCCAGCAGAGCAAGCGGGGGGCTCGGGGAGCAGTTCTTC. Amino acid sequence: CASRASGGLGEQFF.

The genes are TRBV6-5 and TRBJ1-2; maybe TRBD1 (6 bases). Deletions cut 8 bases from V and 4 bases from J, with 11 bases between. CDR3 length: 12 amino acids. CDR1 and CDR2 (germline): MNHEY, SVGAGI. CDR3 protein: CASAGAPYGYTF. The CDR3 DNA reads TGTGCCAGCGCAGGGGCGCCCTATGGCTACACCTTC.

This sequence joins TRBV18 and TRBJ2-1; 8 bases are a match to TRBD1. With 2 bases clipped from V and 4 bases from J, the junction kept 4 bases outside the gene matches. Germline-derived CDR1 and CDR2 are KGHSH and LQKENI. The CDR3 sequence is 15 residues long. CDR3 coding DNA: TGTGCCAGCTCACCAAACAGGGGGTCTTACAATGAGCAGTTCTTC. It translates to CASSPNRGSYNEQFF.

This chain links TRBV5-6 with TRBJ2-5, with a weak D call TRBD2 (6 bases). Germline CDR1 and CDR2: SGHDT and YYEEEE. The V end was cut by 0 bases, the J end by 3 bases, with 12 bases between. The CDR3 is 15 amino acids. This chain's CDR3 is CASSLGLDYKETQYF. Here the CDR3 DNA reads TGTGCCAGCAGCTTGGGACTAGATTACAAAGAGACCCAGTACTTC.

The J gene is TRBJ1-3, the V gene TRBV28; 8 bases match TRBD1. The germline V gene has CDR1 MDHEN and CDR2 SYDVKM. The junction had 5 bases not matched to a gene; V was cut back by 5 bases and J by 2 bases. This CDR3 comprises 15 residues. The CDR3 here is CASSLPGGTGNTIYF. The DNA of the CDR3 is TGTGCCAGCAGTCTCCCAGGGGGCACTGGAAACACCATATATTTT.

This clone was observed once. V usage is TRBV7-9 and J usage is TRBJ2-1; 11 bases align to TRBD2. This CDR3 has 16 residues. The germline V gene encodes CDR1 SEHNR and CDR2 FQNEAQ (reference sequence). Unmatched junction bases numbered 10, after V lost 3 bases and J lost 9 bases. CDR3 DNA sequence: TGTGCCAGCAGCTTTGGCCTAGCGGGGGGTCTGGTTGAGCAGTTCTTC. Translated, it gives CASSFGLAGGLVEQFF.

Here the CDR3 reads CASSYAGRGETQYF. The CDR3 DNA reads TGTGCCAGCAGTTACGCGGGGAGGGGGGAGACCCAGTACTTC. This sequence joins TRBV6-5 and TRBJ2-5, with D possibly TRBD2 on 7 matching bases. Germline V CDR1 and CDR2: MNHEY, SVGAGI. V dropped 2 bases and J dropped 5 bases, with 12 bases sitting between them. CDR3 length: 14 amino acids.

The rearrangement links TRBV2 to TRBJ2-7; D remains ambiguous. The CDR3 length is 10 residues. Per germline, CDR1 SNHLY and CDR2 FYNNEI. With 7 bases removed from V and 3 bases from J, the gap between germline ends came to 4 bases. CDR3 residues: CASKFYEQYF. The DNA for the CDR3 is TGTGCCAGCAAGTTCTACGAGCAGTACTTC. The entire variable domain, with the rest obtained from reference TRBV2 and TRBJ2-7, is as follows: EPEVTQTPSHQVTQMGQEVILRCVPISNHLYFYWYRQILGQKVEFLVSFYNNEISEKSEIFDDQFSVERPDGSNFTLKIRSTKLEDSAMYFCASKFYEQYFGPGTRLTVT.

The chain has TRBV7-3 and TRBJ1-1; 7 bases agree with TRBD1. Germline values: CDR1 SGHTA, CDR2 FQGTGA. The CDR3 is 15 amino acids. The J segment lost 6 bases and the V segment lost 4 bases, leaving 11 bases of the junction unmatched. The CDR3 protein is CASSSLPDRPAEAFF. CDR3 in DNA: TGTGCCAGCAGCTCGCTCCCGGACAGGCCAGCTGAAGCTTTCTTT.

The gene calls are TRBV12-3 or TRBV12-4 and TRBJ2-5; a possible D gene is TRBD1 (6 bases). Trimming took off 3 bases at V and 5 bases at J, with 10 bases between the two ends. CDR3 size: 13 residues. CDR3 sequence: CASSFSQGETQYF. DNA for the CDR3: TGTGCCAGCAGTTTTAGTCAGGGGGAGACCCAGTACTTC.

The rearrangement links TRBV28 to TRBJ1-1; no clear D gene. The CDR3 has 13 amino acids. The V gene lost 2 bases and the J gene lost 3 bases, with 7 bases spanning the gap. The germline V gene encodes CDR1 MDHEN and CDR2 SYDVKM. The CDR3: CASSLPPYTEAFF. The DNA for the CDR3 is TGTGCCAGCAGTTTACCCCCATACACTGAAGCTTTCTTT.

V is TRBV18 and J is TRBJ2-1; 7 nucleotides line up with TRBD1. With 3 bases clipped from V and 1 base from J, the junction kept 9 bases outside the gene matches. Germline lookup yields CDR1 KGHSH and CDR2 LQKENI. The CDR3 loop spans 17 amino acids. The CDR3 reads CASSPPGQSFSYNEQFF. The CDR3 DNA follows: TGTGCCAGCTCACCGCCGGGACAGAGTTTTTCCTACAATGAGCAGTTCTTC.

The chain joins TRBV18 to TRBJ2-5, with D perhaps matching TRBD2 (5 bases). The V gene's germline CDR1 is KGHSH and CDR2 LQKENI. V gave up 2 bases and J gave up 4 bases, with 17 bases separating them. This CDR3 has 16 amino acids. This chain's CDR3 is CASSPRGYATPETQYF. Here the CDR3 DNA reads TGTGCCAGCTCACCAAGAGGGTACGCCACCCCAGAGACCCAGTACTTC.

The J gene is TRBJ1-1, the V gene TRBV9; D ambiguous. The CDR3 has 14 residues. Trimming stripped 3 bases from V and 0 bases from J, with 9 bases between. Germline assignment: CDR1 SGDLS and CDR2 YYNGEE. CDR3 coding DNA: TGTGCCAGCAGCGGTGATACATTGAACACTGAAGCTTTCTTT. Residues: CASSGDTLNTEAFF.

This clone was recorded once. The chain employs TRBV18 and TRBJ1-5; D gene ambiguous. Trimming left V 2 bases short and J 6 bases short, with 8 bases between. Germline CDR1 KGHSH, CDR2 LQKENI. This CDR3 region has 13 residues. This CDR3 is CASSPAGGQPQHF. The CDR3 DNA follows: TGTGCCAGCTCACCAGCCGGAGGTCAGCCCCAGCATTTT.

The V gene is TRBV19, the J gene TRBJ1-2, with D hard to call. The V gene's germline CDR1 is LNHDA and CDR2 SQIVND (reference sequence). This CDR3 has 14 amino acids. Trimming cost V 0 bases and J 4 bases, with 9 bases left between them. The CDR3 sequence: CASSIELDGYGYTF. The CDR3 DNA is TGTGCCAGTAGTATAGAACTGGACGGCTATGGCTACACCTTC.

V is TRBV28 and J is TRBJ1-2; D may be TRBD1 (6 bases). Trimming shortened V by 7 bases and J by 8 bases, and 14 bases separated the two germline ends. Germline assignment: CDR1 MDHEN and CDR2 SYDVKM. The CDR3 consists of 12 residues. CDR3 residues: CASTTGSRGYTF. CDR3 nucleotide sequence: TGTGCCAGCACCACAGGGTCTCGCGGCTACACCTTC.

The V gene is TRBV7-2, the J gene TRBJ1-1; tentatively, D is TRBD1 (6 bases). Trimming cost V 10 bases and J 4 bases, with 16 bases left between them. CDR3 length equals 13 residues. Germline V gene lookup returns CDR1 SGHTA and CDR2 FQGNSA. CDR3 in amino acids: CATKGQMATEAFF. In nucleotides, the CDR3 is TGTGCCACAAAAGGACAGATGGCCACTGAAGCTTTCTTT.

The rearrangement joins TRBV11-3 to TRBJ1-1, with D tentatively TRBD1 (6 bases). Germline CDR1 and CDR2: SGHNT and YENEEA. CDR3 size: 13 residues. V was shortened by 5 bases and J by 1 base, with 8 bases between the two germline ends. CDR3 amino acids: CASSGQPNTEAFF. The DNA of the CDR3 is TGTGCCAGCAGCGGACAGCCGAACACTGAAGCTTTCTTT.

CDR3 sequence reads: CASSFTQGGANLNTIYF. The DNA for the CDR3 is TGTGCCAGCAGCTTCACCCAGGGAGGGGCGAACCTAAACACCATATATTTT. The chain carries TRBV13 and TRBJ1-3, with D perhaps TRBD1 (5 bases). Germline CDR1 PRHDT, CDR2 FYEKMQ (reference sequence). V was clipped by 3 bases and J by 6 bases, with 21 bases between them. The CDR3 length is 17 residues.

The chain links TRBV11-2 to TRBJ1-4; D gene ambiguous. CDR3 length: 12 amino acids. V lost 5 bases and J 8 bases, leaving 9 bases between the germline ends. Germline lookup yields CDR1 SGHAT and CDR2 FQNNGV. CDR3 in amino acids: CASSVDREKLFF. DNA for the CDR3: TGTGCCAGCAGCGTCGATCGAGAAAAACTGTTTTTT.